This is a list of T cell receptor beta chains from one sample in a study of blood T cell repertoires in COVID-19. Here immunoSEQ multiplex PCR was the method, and the copy in TCRdb shows in-frame clones only, minus some. Among about 360,000 clones listed, 86% were seen once. Sequencing input: peripheral blood. These receptors originate from a woman in her sixties or seventies with COVID-19, enrolled during active disease. The CDR3 runs from the conserved cysteine through the conserved F or W. A D gene is named only where the DNA matches it firmly. Clone size, where shown, is once, few, many, or a class for clones that have expanded.

v_gene: TRBV29-1; abundance: NA; d_gene: TRBD2; j_gene: TRBJ2-3; CDR3nt: TGCAGCGTTGAGCCCCCTAGCGGGTCCACAGATACGCAGTATTTT; CDR3aa: CSVEPPSGSTDTQYF
v_gene: TRBV10-3; abundance: NA; d_gene: TRBD2; j_gene: TRBJ2-3; CDR3nt: TGTGCCATCAGTCTAGCGGGGGGAACTAGCACAGATACGCAGTATTTT; CDR3aa: CAISLAGGTSTDTQYF
v_gene: TRBV2; abundance: NA; d_gene: TRBD2; j_gene: TRBJ2-4; CDR3nt: TGTGCCAGCAGTGGGGGGGGCAAAAACATTCAGTACTTC; CDR3aa: CASSGGGKNIQYF
v_gene: TRBV19; abundance: NA; d_gene: NA; j_gene: TRBJ2-6; CDR3nt: TGTGCCAGTCAGATCTCTGGGGCCAACGTCCTGACTTTC; CDR3aa: CASQISGANVLTF
v_gene: TRBV11-2; abundance: NA; d_gene: NA; j_gene: TRBJ2-5; CDR3nt: TGTGCCAGCAGCTTAGCGGAGAAAGAGACCCAGTACTTC; CDR3aa: CASSLAEKETQYF
v_gene: TRBV4-1; abundance: NA; d_gene: NA; j_gene: TRBJ2-1; CDR3nt: TGCGCCAGCAGCCAAGAGACCCCGCCGGCTAGCTCCTACAATGAGCAGTTCTTC; CDR3aa: CASSQETPPASSYNEQFF
v_gene: TRBV10-3; abundance: NA; d_gene: TRBD1; j_gene: TRBJ1-1; CDR3nt: TGTGCCATCAGTACCGGGACAGGGGGCACTGAAGCTTTCTTT; CDR3aa: CAISTGTGGTEAFF
v_gene: TRBV6-4; abundance: NA; d_gene: TRBD1; j_gene: TRBJ1-2; CDR3nt: TGTGCCATCCCACGAGCGAGAACGACAGGGGAGGTAGAGGGCTATGGCTACACCTTC; CDR3aa: CAIPRARTTGEVEGYGYTF
v_gene: TRBV7-9; abundance: NA; d_gene: NA; j_gene: TRBJ1-4; CDR3nt: TGTGCCAGCAGCTATCACAGGGTGACAGGTGAAAAACTGTTTTTT; CDR3aa: CASSYHRVTGEKLFF
v_gene: TRBV3-1/TRBV3-2; abundance: NA; d_gene: NA; j_gene: TRBJ1-5; CDR3nt: TGTGCCAGCAGCCAAGGGGGGGGATTAGGGTATCAGCCCCAGCATTTT; CDR3aa: CASSQGGGLGYQPQHF
v_gene: TRBV7-2; abundance: NA; d_gene: TRBD1; j_gene: TRBJ1-5; CDR3nt: TGTGCCAGCAGCCGGACAGGGTTGAGCTATCAGCCCCAGCATTTT; CDR3aa: CASSRTGLSYQPQHF
v_gene: TRBV19; abundance: NA; d_gene: NA; j_gene: TRBJ1-2; CDR3nt: TGTGCCAGCCGGTCCGGACAGCCCTATGGCTACACCTTC; CDR3aa: CASRSGQPYGYTF
v_gene: TRBV5-1; abundance: NA; d_gene: TRBD2; j_gene: TRBJ2-1; CDR3nt: TGCGCCAGCAGCTTTTTTGGCGGGGGGGCCCACAATGAGCAGTTCTTC; CDR3aa: CASSFFGGGAHNEQFF
v_gene: TRBV7-9; abundance: NA; d_gene: NA; j_gene: TRBJ1-5; CDR3nt: TGTGCCAGCAGCTACCAGTCCCATCAGCCCCAGCATTTT; CDR3aa: CASSYQSHQPQHF
v_gene: TRBV18; abundance: NA; d_gene: NA; j_gene: TRBJ1-2; CDR3nt: TGTGCCAGCTCACCTCGTGGGGCGGCTGGTGATGGCTACACCTTC; CDR3aa: CASSPRGAAGDGYTF
v_gene: TRBV20-1; abundance: NA; d_gene: TRBD2; j_gene: TRBJ2-1; CDR3nt: TGCAGTGCTAGTACTAGCGGGGGGTCCAATGAGCAGTTCTTC; CDR3aa: CSASTSGGSNEQFF
v_gene: TRBV10-3; abundance: once; d_gene: TRBD1; j_gene: TRBJ1-1; CDR3nt: TGTGCCATCAGTGACCCCTCCAGACCAGGGGGTGAAGCTTTCTTT; CDR3aa: CAISDPSRPGGEAFF
v_gene: TRBV5-1; abundance: NA; d_gene: TRBD1; j_gene: TRBJ1-2; CDR3nt: TGCGCCAGCAGCTCCGGGGACAGGGGGCAACATGGCTACACCTTC; CDR3aa: CASSSGDRGQHGYTF
v_gene: TRBV6-5; abundance: NA; d_gene: NA; j_gene: TRBJ1-3; CDR3nt: TGTGCCAGCAGCACAGGGTACGCAAACACCATATATTTT; CDR3aa: CASSTGYANTIYF
v_gene: TRBV7-6; abundance: NA; d_gene: TRBD1; j_gene: TRBJ1-6; CDR3nt: TGTGCCAGCAGCTTAGAAAGTGGATCAGGACAGGCGGATTCACCCCTCCACTTT; CDR3aa: CASSLESGSGQADSPLHF
v_gene: TRBV21-1; abundance: NA; d_gene: NA; j_gene: TRBJ2-3; CDR3nt: TGTGCCAGCAGCCTAGGGGACAGGGGAGTTTGTGATACGCAGTATTTT; CDR3aa: CASSLGDRGVCDTQYF
v_gene: TRBV4-1; abundance: NA; d_gene: NA; j_gene: TRBJ1-5; CDR3nt: TGCGCCAGCAGCCAAGATCAGACAATCCCCTTTCAGCCCCAGCATTTT; CDR3aa: CASSQDQTIPFQPQHF
v_gene: TRBV30; abundance: NA; d_gene: NA; j_gene: TRBJ1-1; CDR3nt: TGTGCCTGGATTCCAGGGATCGTCACTGAAGCTTTCTTT; CDR3aa: CAWIPGIVTEAFF
v_gene: TRBV27; abundance: NA; d_gene: NA; j_gene: TRBJ2-5; CDR3nt: TGTGCCAGCAGTCCCGCCCCACTAGTACTGGAGACCCAGTACTTC; CDR3aa: CASSPAPLVLETQYF
v_gene: TRBV9; abundance: NA; d_gene: TRBD1; j_gene: TRBJ2-7; CDR3nt: TGTGCCAGCAGCGTAGGGACAGGCGAAGAGCAGTACTTC; CDR3aa: CASSVGTGEEQYF
v_gene: TRBV4-1; abundance: NA; d_gene: NA; j_gene: TRBJ1-2; CDR3nt: TGCGCCAGCAGCCAAGACTGGGGGGTGGGCTATGGCTACACCTTC; CDR3aa: CASSQDWGVGYGYTF
v_gene: TRBV3-1/TRBV3-2; abundance: NA; d_gene: NA; j_gene: TRBJ2-1; CDR3nt: TGTGCCAGCAGCCAAACCAGGGTCAGGAACAATGAGCAGTTCTTC; CDR3aa: CASSQTRVRNNEQFF
v_gene: TRBV9; abundance: NA; d_gene: NA; j_gene: TRBJ1-1; CDR3nt: TGTGCCAGCAGCGTAGGGGCCGGGATGAACACTGAAGCTTTCTTT; CDR3aa: CASSVGAGMNTEAFF
v_gene: TRBV7-2; abundance: NA; d_gene: NA; j_gene: TRBJ1-2; CDR3nt: TGTGCCAGCAGCTTCTATATAAACTATGGCTACACCTTC; CDR3aa: CASSFYINYGYTF
v_gene: TRBV4-1; abundance: NA; d_gene: NA; j_gene: TRBJ1-1; CDR3nt: TGCGCCAGCAGCCAAAACAGACCGAACACTGAAGCTTTCTTT; CDR3aa: CASSQNRPNTEAFF
v_gene: TRBV2; abundance: NA; d_gene: TRBD1; j_gene: TRBJ1-2; CDR3nt: TGTGCCAGCAGTGGGGACAGCAAGTATGGCTACACCTTC; CDR3aa: CASSGDSKYGYTF
v_gene: TRBV9; abundance: few; d_gene: NA; j_gene: TRBJ2-2; CDR3nt: TGTGCCAGCAGCTCTTATGACTCTACCGGGGAGCTGTTTTTT; CDR3aa: CASSSYDSTGELFF
v_gene: TRBV29-1; abundance: NA; d_gene: NA; j_gene: TRBJ1-1; CDR3nt: TGCAGCGTTACCTCGGACAGAATGAACACTGAAGCTTTCTTT; CDR3aa: CSVTSDRMNTEAFF
v_gene: TRBV19; abundance: NA; d_gene: TRBD2; j_gene: TRBJ2-3; CDR3nt: TGTGCCAGTAGGCGACAGCGGGGCGGCGCAGATACGCAGTATTTT; CDR3aa: CASRRQRGGADTQYF
v_gene: TRBV28; abundance: NA; d_gene: TRBD1; j_gene: TRBJ1-2; CDR3nt: TGTGCCAGCAGTTTAGGACAGGGGAGGGTCCATGGCTACACCTTC; CDR3aa: CASSLGQGRVHGYTF
v_gene: TRBV7-6; abundance: NA; d_gene: TRBD1; j_gene: TRBJ1-1; CDR3nt: TGTGCCAGCAGCGGACGAAGGGGGCTGACAACTGAAGCTTTCTTT; CDR3aa: CASSGRRGLTTEAFF
v_gene: TRBV11-2; abundance: NA; d_gene: NA; j_gene: TRBJ1-2; CDR3nt: TGTGCCAGCAGCTTAGTGGGTAGGGGAGCGGGGAATGGCTACACCTTC; CDR3aa: CASSLVGRGAGNGYTF